Shown below are 16 T cell receptor beta chains from a single sample sequenced in a study of CD8 T cells in ankylosing spondylitis. General study findings and limits: Several highly homologous variants formed a TCR beta motif that appeared characteristic of ankylosing spondylitis blood.

Each CDR3 protein gets one entry after TCRdb re-called the 5' RACE reads with MiXCR. The sample has around 770,000 distinct CDR3 sequences, 12% seen once. No antigens are known for them. The sample taken for sequencing was blood, either unsorted or a sorted T cell fraction (not recorded which). The receptors here all came from a male donor with ankylosing spondylitis.

This clonotype came up a few times. The rearrangement links TRBV29-1 to TRBJ1-4, with 7 positions matching TRBD1. CDR3 length: 12 amino acids. The germline gives CDR1 SQVTM, CDR2 ANQGSEA. With V trimmed by 8 bases and J by 7 bases, 7 bases remained unmatched. DNA for the CDR3: TGCAGCATCTCAGGGGGTAGTGAAAAACTGTTTTTT. Translated, it gives CSISGGSEKLFF.

This clonotype was detected a few times. The chain couples TRBV6-2 or TRBV6-3 to TRBJ1-1, with D possibly being TRBD1 (5 bases). The CDR3 extends over 17 amino acids. The V and J ends lost 2 bases and 3 bases respectively, with 19 bases between them. The germline CDR1 and CDR2 sequences are MNHEY and SVGEGT. This CDR3 reads CASSYKQGGTRDTEAFF. In nucleotides, the CDR3 is TGTGCCAGCAGTTACAAGCAGGGTGGTACGAGGGACACTGAAGCTTTCTTT.

This clonotype was seen more than once but under ten times. This chain uses TRBV9 with TRBJ1-1; possibly TRBD1 for D (5 bases). CDR3 length equals 17 residues. Germline V gives CDR1 SGDLS, CDR2 YYNGEE. V lost 4 bases to trimming and J lost 7 bases, with 26 bases between them. The CDR3 sequence: CASSSIQGRGAGDEAFF. CDR3 bases: TGTGCCAGCAGCTCCATCCAAGGGAGGGGCGCCGGAGATGAAGCTTTCTTT.

The rearrangement joins TRBV3-1 to TRBJ2-7; tentative D call: TRBD2 (6 bases). This CDR3 region has 16 residues. The V gene's germline CDR1 is LGHDT and CDR2 YNNKEL (reference sequence). Trimming took off 0 bases at V and 2 bases at J, with 14 bases between the two ends. CDR3 sequence reads: CASSQDATAGPYEQYF. DNA of the CDR3: TGTGCCAGCAGCCAAGATGCGACGGCGGGGCCCTACGAGCAGTACTTC.

This clonotype was counted ten times or more. This chain links TRBV7-2 with TRBJ2-1, with D tentatively TRBD1 (6 bases). This CDR3 is 13 amino acids long. Looked up from germline, CDR1 is SGHTA and CDR2 is FQGNSA. The germline V and J ends were trimmed by 1 base and 9 bases, with 10 bases remaining between them. DNA of the CDR3: TGTGCCAGCAGCTTAGTAGGGGGTAGTGAGCAGTTCTTC. It specifies CASSLVGGSEQFF.

This clonotype was counted only a few times. V and J are TRBV7-9 and TRBJ2-1; TRBD2 agrees at 10 bases. With 5 bases clipped from V and 3 bases from J, the junction kept 10 bases outside the gene matches. Germline assignment: CDR1 SEHNR and CDR2 FQNEAQ (reference sequence). The CDR3 is 17 residues long. The DNA for the CDR3 is TGTGCCAGCAGCGGGGGGGTAGCGGGAGGTTTCTACAATGAGCAGTTCTTC. Amino acids: CASSGGVAGGFYNEQFF.

This clonotype turned up a few times. The rearrangement joins TRBV20-1 to TRBJ2-7, with D unclear. The CDR3 covers 15 residues. The germline V and J ends were trimmed by 6 bases and 7 bases, with 25 bases remaining between them. Germline V gives CDR1 DFQATT, CDR2 SNEGSKA (reference sequence). The DNA of the CDR3 is TGCAGTGCGCCGAACCCCGCCCGGACCACAGATGAGCAGTACTTC. Translated, it gives CSAPNPARTTDEQYF.

This clonotype appeared a few times. The rearrangement uses TRBV20-1 and TRBJ2-3, with 7 bases matching TRBD1. Looked up from germline, CDR1 is DFQATT and CDR2 is SNEGSKA (reference sequence). The CDR3 extends over 16 amino acids. The V segment lost 3 bases and the J segment 0 bases; nucleotides outside the gene matches: 9. The CDR3 DNA reads TGCAGTGCTAGCGATCGACAGGGACATAGCACAGATACGCAGTATTTT. It is translated as CSASDRQGHSTDTQYF.

This clonotype was seen only a few times. The chain carries TRBV6-1 and TRBJ2-1; possible D gene TRBD2, 7 bases. Germline CDR1 reads MNHNS; CDR2 reads SASEGT. Deletions cut 6 bases from V and 11 bases from J, with 14 bases between. The length of the CDR3 is 12 residues. The CDR3 protein is CASSHGGGKQFF. In nucleotides, the CDR3 is TGTGCCAGCAGCCATGGGGGGGGCAAGCAGTTCTTC.

This clonotype appeared a few times. V is TRBV2 and J is TRBJ1-1, with unresolved D. CDR1 and CDR2 (germline): SNHLY, FYNNEI. The V end lost 7 bases, the J end lost 0 bases, and 12 bases lay between the germline ends. The CDR3 is 14 residues long. CDR3 in DNA: TGTGCCAGCACTGGTTACTCGATGAACACTGAAGCTTTCTTT. It yields the protein CASTGYSMNTEAFF.

Ten or more counts support this clonotype. V and J are TRBV20-1 and TRBJ2-3, with a possible D match to TRBD2 (5 bases). Per the germline V gene, CDR1 is DFQATT and CDR2 is SNEGSKA (reference sequence). V gave up 7 bases and J gave up 1 base, with 12 bases separating them. The CDR3 extends over 13 amino acids. This CDR3 is CSGEKIGTDTQYF. The CDR3 nucleotides read TGCAGTGGGGAGAAGATCGGCACAGATACGCAGTATTTT.

This clonotype was picked up many times. The chain carries TRBV20-1 and TRBJ2-3; perhaps TRBD2 as D (6 bases). V was pared by 3 bases and J by 0 bases, with 10 bases between. The V gene's germline CDR1 is DFQATT and CDR2 SNEGSKA (reference sequence). CDR3 length equals 14 residues. CDR3 sequence: CSASSGVSTDTQYF. For the CDR3, the DNA is TGCAGTGCTAGTAGCGGAGTAAGCACAGATACGCAGTATTTT.

In its sample, this clonotype was seen a few times. The V and J genes are TRBV11-2 and TRBJ1-1; D possibly corresponds to TRBD1 (5 bases). Trimming stripped 5 bases from V and 1 base from J, with 14 bases between. Germline CDR1 is SGHAT and CDR2 is FQNNGV. This CDR3 comprises 15 residues. The CDR3: CASSVRGAANTEAFF. As DNA, the CDR3 is TGTGCCAGCAGCGTAAGAGGGGCGGCGAACACTGAAGCTTTCTTT.

This clonotype was counted many times. The chain combines TRBV10-1 with TRBJ2-1, with 11 bases that match TRBD2. The germline CDR1 and CDR2 sequences are WNHNN and SYGVQD (reference sequence). V dropped 0 bases and J dropped 6; count of bases not matched to a gene: 4. The CDR3 is made up of 16 amino acids. CDR3 loop: CASSESGTSGFNEQFF. In DNA, the CDR3 is TGCGCCAGCAGTGAGTCGGGGACTAGCGGATTCAATGAGCAGTTCTTC.

V is TRBV20-1 and J is TRBJ1-5; D call uncertain. The germline CDR1 and CDR2 sequences are DFQATT and SNEGSKA (reference sequence). The germline V and J ends were trimmed by 0 bases and 0 bases, with 6 bases remaining between them. This CDR3 region has 14 residues. The CDR3 DNA reads as TGCAGTGCTAGAGACTTCAATAGCAATCAGCCCCAGCATTTT. Its protein product is CSARDFNSNQPQHF.

There are a few counts of this clonotype. V is TRBV5-1 and J is TRBJ2-1, with TRBD1 identical over 8 bases. The CDR3 runs 16 residues. V shed 3 bases and J 6 bases; nucleotides not matched to a gene: 11. Germline loops: CDR1 SGHRS, CDR2 YFSETQ. CDR3 loop: CASSSGQGGLGNEQFF. In nucleotides, the CDR3 is TGCGCCAGCAGCTCCGGACAGGGTGGGTTAGGCAATGAGCAGTTCTTC.